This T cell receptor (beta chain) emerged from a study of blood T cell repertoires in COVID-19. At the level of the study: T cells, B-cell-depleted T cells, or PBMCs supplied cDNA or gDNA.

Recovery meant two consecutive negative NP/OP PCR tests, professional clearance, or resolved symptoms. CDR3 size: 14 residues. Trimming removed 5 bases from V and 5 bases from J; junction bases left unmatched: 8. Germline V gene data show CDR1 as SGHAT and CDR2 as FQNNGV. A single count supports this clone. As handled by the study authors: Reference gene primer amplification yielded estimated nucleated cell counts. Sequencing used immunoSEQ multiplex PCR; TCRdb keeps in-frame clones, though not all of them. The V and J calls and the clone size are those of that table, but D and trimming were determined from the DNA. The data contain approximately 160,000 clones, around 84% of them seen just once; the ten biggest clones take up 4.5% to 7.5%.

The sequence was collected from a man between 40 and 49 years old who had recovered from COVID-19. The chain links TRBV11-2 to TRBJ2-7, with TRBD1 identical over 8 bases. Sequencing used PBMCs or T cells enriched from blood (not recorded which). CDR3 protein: CASSTRTGLDEQYV. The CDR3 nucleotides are TGTGCCAGCAGCACTCGGACAGGGTTGGACGAGCAGTACGTC.